Listed below are T cell receptor beta chains from one sample, sequenced in a study of human T cells and chemical hapten exposure. TCRdb reanalysed the RACE reads using MiXCR and keeps one entry per CDR3 protein. The table records about 77,000 distinct CDR3 sequences, 8.5% to 10% of them present only once. Sequenced: whole blood. All receptors derive from a female donor in good health. Some clones in this sample may be carry-over from other donors' samples. The CDR3 runs from the conserved cysteine through the conserved F or W. Each record gives: D gene, V gene, J gene, clone size, CDR3 DNA, CDR3 protein. D genes are given only for firm matches. Expanded clones are given a class, and other clones once, few, many or no size at all.

D: .
V: TRBV7-9
J: TRBJ2-5
size: many
DNA: TGTGCCAGCAGCTTAGTCGGCGGAGAGACCCAGTACTTC
CDR3: CASSLVGGETQYF

D: .
V: TRBV7-2
J: TRBJ2-3
size: many
DNA: TGTGCCAGCAGCTCCCGACAGGTTACGCAGTATTTT
CDR3: CASSSRQVTQYF

D: .
V: TRBV6-5
J: TRBJ2-7
size: many
DNA: TGTGCCAGCAGTGAGGAGGGAGGCGAGCAGTACTTC
CDR3: CASSEEGGEQYF

D: TRBD1
V: TRBV5-1
J: TRBJ2-3
size: few
DNA: TGCGCCAGCAGTCCGGGACAGAGCACAGATACGCAGTATTTT
CDR3: CASSPGQSTDTQYF

D: .
V: TRBV15
J: TRBJ1-5
size: many
DNA: TGTGCCACCAGCAGAGAGGGAAATCAGCCCCAGCATTTT
CDR3: CATSREGNQPQHF

D: TRBD1
V: TRBV29-1
J: TRBJ1-2
size: many
DNA: TGCAGCGTCGAGAGGGACAGAGACTATGGCTACACCTTC
CDR3: CSVERDRDYGYTF

D: .
V: TRBV10-3
J: TRBJ1-1
size: .
DNA: TGTGCCATCAGAGGGGTCATGAACACTGAAGCTTTCTTT
CDR3: CAIRGVMNTEAFF

D: .
V: TRBV20-1
J: TRBJ1-1
size: many
DNA: TGCAGTGCTAGCCGGATTACAGCGAACACTGAAGCTTTCTTT
CDR3: CSASRITANTEAFF

D: TRBD1
V: TRBV7-9
J: TRBJ1-5
size: few
DNA: TGTGCCAGCAGCTCCGTGGACAGGGCGATTAATAGCAATCAGCCCCAGCATTTT
CDR3: CASSSVDRAINSNQPQHF

D: .
V: TRBV12-3/TRBV12-4
J: TRBJ1-1
size: .
DNA: TGTGCCAGCACCACAGGCAGGGGAATGAACACTGAAGCTTTCTTT
CDR3: CASTTGRGMNTEAFF

D: .
V: TRBV5-5
J: TRBJ1-5
size: .
DNA: TGTGCCAGCAGCTTGGTCGGAAGCCAGCCCCAGCATTTT
CDR3: CASSLVGSQPQHF

D: .
V: TRBV28
J: TRBJ1-2
size: many
DNA: TGTGCCAGCAGTCCCCCCGACAGCGGGGGCTACACCTTC
CDR3: CASSPPDSGGYTF

D: .
V: TRBV5-1
J: TRBJ2-7
size: .
DNA: TGCGCCAGCAGCTTGGCGGCGGGAACCTACGAGCAGTACTTC
CDR3: CASSLAAGTYEQYF

D: .
V: TRBV7-3
J: TRBJ1-2
size: .
DNA: TGTGCCAGCAGCTTAATCGGGCAGATTCGGGGCTACACCTTC
CDR3: CASSLIGQIRGYTF

D: .
V: TRBV24-1
J: TRBJ1-3
size: many
DNA: TGTGCCACGCGTGTCGTCACCAGGTCGGGAAACACCATATATTTT
CDR3: CATRVVTRSGNTIYF

D: .
V: TRBV10-3
J: TRBJ2-5
size: few
DNA: TGTGCCATCAGCCAAGTAGCCCTCACCCAGGAGACCCAGTACTTC
CDR3: CAISQVALTQETQYF

D: .
V: TRBV7-9
J: TRBJ2-5
size: many
DNA: TGTGCCAGCAGCCAGGGACGGATTCCTCAAGAGACCCAGTACTTC
CDR3: CASSQGRIPQETQYF

D: .
V: TRBV12-3/TRBV12-4
J: TRBJ2-7
size: many
DNA: TGTGCCAGCAGTCCCGGGGGCTTCCAGTACTTC
CDR3: CASSPGGFQYF

D: TRBD1
V: TRBV5-1
J: TRBJ1-5
size: .
DNA: TGCGCCAGCAGACCCGACAGGGGAAATCAGCCCCAGCATTTT
CDR3: CASRPDRGNQPQHF

D: TRBD1
V: TRBV7-3
J: TRBJ2-3
size: few
DNA: TGTGCCAGCAGCTACGGGACAGGAGGGCCAGATACGCAGTATTTT
CDR3: CASSYGTGGPDTQYF

D: TRBD2
V: TRBV14
J: TRBJ2-1
size: many
DNA: TGTGCCAGCAGCCACTTACCACTTATAGCGGGAAACAATGAGCAGTTCTTC
CDR3: CASSHLPLIAGNNEQFF